Described below is a single TCR beta chain sequence and its context. The Seattle patients joined while their infection was active and were tracked longitudinally afterward. These data are taken from a study of blood T cell repertoires in COVID-19. Study context: The origin of the acute and convalescent COVID-19 samples was the United States, Italy and Spain. Sample material is recorded as cDNA or gDNA derived from T cells, B-cell-depleted T cells, or PBMCs.

As originally analysed: Amplification from reference gene primers served as the basis for estimated nucleated cell counts. Data came from immunoSEQ multiplex PCR; TCRdb stores just in-frame clones and leaves some out. D and trimming come from the DNA, and the V and J calls and clone size come from that table. Counted here are about 76,000 clones, about 88% occurring once; the ten biggest clones make up 11%. The CDR3 has 14 amino acids. CDR1 is MNHEY and CDR2 is SVGAGI in the germline V gene. Trimming removed 2 bases from V and 9 bases from J, with 17 bases in between. The source of this sequence is a man in his fifties or sixties with COVID-19, enrolled during active disease. Sequencing was done on a sample of peripheral blood. J is TRBJ2-7 and V is TRBV6-5, with no clear D. CDR3 sequence: CASSYGGASVGQYF. The CDR3 coding sequence is TGTGCCAGCAGTTACGGCGGAGCGAGTGTTGGGCAGTACTTC.